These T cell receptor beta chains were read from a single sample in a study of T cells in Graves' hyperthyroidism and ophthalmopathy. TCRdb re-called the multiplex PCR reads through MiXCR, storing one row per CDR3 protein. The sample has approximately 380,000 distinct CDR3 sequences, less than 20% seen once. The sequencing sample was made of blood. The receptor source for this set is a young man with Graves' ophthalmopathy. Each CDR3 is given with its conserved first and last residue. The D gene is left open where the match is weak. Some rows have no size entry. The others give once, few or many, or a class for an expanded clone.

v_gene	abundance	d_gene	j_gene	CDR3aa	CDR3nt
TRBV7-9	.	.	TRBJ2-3	CASSFDTGVRTDTQYF	TGTGCCAGCAGCTTCGATACGGGTGTCAGGACAGATACGCAGTATTTT
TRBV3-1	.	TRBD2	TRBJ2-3	CASSRTSGSVDTQYF	TGTGCCAGCAGTCGGACTAGCGGGTCAGTTGATACGCAGTATTTT
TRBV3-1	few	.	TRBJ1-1	CASSQDHRAPNTEAFF	TGTGCCAGCAGCCAAGACCACAGGGCCCCGAACACTGAAGCTTTCTTT
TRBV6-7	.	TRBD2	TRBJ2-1	CASPIIAGGPNEQFF	TGTGCCAGCCCCATCATAGCGGGGGGGCCAAATGAGCAGTTCTTC
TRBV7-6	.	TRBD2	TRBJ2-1	CASSLSPGGALDNEQFF	TGTGCCAGCAGCTTATCCCCCGGGGGGGCCTTAGATAATGAGCAGTTCTTC
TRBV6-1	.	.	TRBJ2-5	CASSYGTGDQETQYF	TGTGCCAGCAGTTATGGGACCGGGGACCAAGAGACCCAGTACTTC
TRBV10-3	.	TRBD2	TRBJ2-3	CASTSGGHTSTDTQYF	TGTGCCAGTACTAGCGGGGGGCATACTAGCACAGATACGCAGTATTTT
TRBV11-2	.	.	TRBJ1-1	CASSRPAGPGTEAFF	TGTGCCAGCAGCCGCCCTGCCGGCCCGGGCACTGAAGCTTTCTTT
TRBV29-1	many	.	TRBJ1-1	CSVATTLRGTEAFF	TGCAGCGTTGCAACGACACTTCGAGGCACTGAAGCTTTCTTT
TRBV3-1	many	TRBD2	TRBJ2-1	CASGPGLTSGGAYEQFF	TGTGCCAGCGGGCCGGGGCTCACTAGCGGGGGGGCCTATGAGCAGTTCTTC
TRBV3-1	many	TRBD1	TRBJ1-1	CASSHQGVRAFF	TGTGCCAGCAGCCATCAGGGGGTCCGGGCTTTCTTT
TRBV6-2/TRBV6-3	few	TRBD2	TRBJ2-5	CASSYAPLAGGPGTQYF	TGTGCCAGCAGTTACGCCCCCCTAGCGGGGGGTCCTGGGACCCAGTACTTC
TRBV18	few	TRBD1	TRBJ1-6	CASSELTGVPSPLHF	TGTGCCAGCTCAGAGTTGACAGGGGTGCCTTCACCCCTCCACTTT
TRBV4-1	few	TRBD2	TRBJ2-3	CASSQDRQRGYTDTQYF	TGCGCCAGCAGCCAAGATCGTCAGCGGGGGTATACAGATACGCAGTATTTT
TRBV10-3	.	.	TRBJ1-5	CAIGTSHF	TGTGCCATCGGGACTTCGCATTTT
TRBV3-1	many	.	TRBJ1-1	CASSQDGAGFDTEAFF	TGTGCCAGCAGCCAAGATGGGGCGGGGTTCGACACTGAAGCTTTCTTT
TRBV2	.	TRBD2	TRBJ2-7	CASPGAGGTNYEQYF	TGTGCCAGCCCCGGAGCGGGAGGAACGAACTACGAGCAGTACTTC
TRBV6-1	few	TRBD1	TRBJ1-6	CASSTGGGHNSPLHF	TGTGCCAGCAGTACAGGGGGCGGACATAATTCACCCCTCCACTTT
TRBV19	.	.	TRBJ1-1	CASRDTEMTEAFF	TGTGCCAGTAGAGACACGGAGATGACTGAAGCTTTCTTT
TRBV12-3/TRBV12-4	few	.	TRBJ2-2	CASSWGGGGGTGELFF	TGTGCCAGCAGTTGGGGAGGTGGGGGAGGCACCGGGGAGCTGTTTTTT
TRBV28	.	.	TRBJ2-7	CASRSGLSYEQYF	TGTGCCAGCAGGTCGGGGCTTTCCTACGAGCAGTACTTC
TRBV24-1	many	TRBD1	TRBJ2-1	CATSDPGGQGADEQFF	TGTGCCACCAGTGACCCTGGGGGTCAGGGGGCCGATGAGCAGTTCTTC
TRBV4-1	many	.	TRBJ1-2	CASSPPGGPDNYGYTF	TGCGCCAGCAGCCCACCCGGGGGGCCTGATAACTATGGCTACACCTTC
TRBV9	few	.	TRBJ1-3	CASSDSISRGNTIYF	TGTGCCAGCAGCGACTCGATATCTCGTGGAAACACCATATATTTT
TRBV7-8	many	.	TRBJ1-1	CASSQFGNTEAFF	TGTGCCAGCAGCCAATTCGGGAACACTGAAGCTTTCTTT
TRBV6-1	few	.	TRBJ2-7	CASSESQGGEQYF	TGTGCCAGCAGTGAAAGCCAGGGAGGCGAGCAGTACTTC
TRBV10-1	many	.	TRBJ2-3	CASSRDPVNTQYF	TGCGCCAGCAGTCGGGACCCCGTAAATACGCAGTATTTT
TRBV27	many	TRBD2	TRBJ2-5	CASRDLFSGGVRETQYF	TGTGCCAGCCGAGACCTATTTAGCGGGGGGGTAAGAGAGACCCAGTACTTC
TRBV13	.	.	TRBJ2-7	CASSPSRAGAYEQYF	TGTGCCAGCAGCCCCTCGCGGGCAGGAGCCTACGAGCAGTACTTC
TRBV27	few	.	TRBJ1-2	CASSRTYLNYGYTF	TGTGCCAGCAGCAGGACATATCTTAACTATGGCTACACCTTC
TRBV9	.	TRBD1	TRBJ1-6	CASSAGQGDSPLHF	TGTGCCAGCAGCGCTGGACAGGGCGATTCACCCCTCCACTTT
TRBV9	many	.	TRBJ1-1	CASSVLGGPNTEAFF	TGTGCCAGCAGCGTTTTGGGGGGACCGAACACTGAAGCTTTCTTT
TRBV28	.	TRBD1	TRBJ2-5	CASSVRDRGAEYQETQYF	TGTGCCAGCAGCGTACGGGACAGGGGCGCCGAATACCAAGAGACCCAGTACTTC
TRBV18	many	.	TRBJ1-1	CASSPSRQAEAFF	TGTGCCAGCTCACCTTCCCGACAGGCTGAAGCTTTCTTT
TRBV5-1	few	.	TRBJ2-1	CASSLWTVNSYNEQFF	TGCGCCAGCAGCTTGTGGACAGTTAACTCCTACAATGAGCAGTTCTTC
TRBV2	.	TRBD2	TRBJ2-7	CASSKDESGIYEQYF	TGTGCCAGCAGTAAGGACGAGAGCGGGATCTACGAGCAGTACTTC
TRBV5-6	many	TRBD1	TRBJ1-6	CASSSRQGYSPLHF	TGTGCCAGCAGCTCAAGACAGGGCTACTCACCCCTCCACTTT
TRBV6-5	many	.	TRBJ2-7	CASSYSHGTNHAYEQYF	TGTGCCAGCAGTTACTCACACGGTACTAACCATGCCTACGAGCAGTACTTC
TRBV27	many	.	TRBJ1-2	CASSLTVNNYGYTF	TGTGCCAGCAGTTTGACGGTTAATAACTATGGCTACACCTTC
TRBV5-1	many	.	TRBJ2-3	CASSLYTTDTQYF	TGCGCCAGCAGCTTGTATACCACAGATACGCAGTATTTT
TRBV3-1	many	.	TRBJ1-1	CASSLQFSGGTEAFF	TGTGCCAGCAGCCTACAGTTCTCGGGGGGAACTGAAGCTTTCTTT
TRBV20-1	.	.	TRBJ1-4	CSASIMGYEKLFF	TGCAGTGCTAGTATTATGGGATATGAAAAACTGTTTTTT
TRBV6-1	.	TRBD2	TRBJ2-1	CASTLTSGDYNEQFF	TGTGCCAGCACCCTAACTAGCGGGGACTACAATGAGCAGTTCTTC
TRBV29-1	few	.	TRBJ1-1	CSVEDRVLF	TGCAGCGTTGAAGATCGAGTGCTCTTT
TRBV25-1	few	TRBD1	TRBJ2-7	CASTPGQGVREDYEQYF	TGTGCCAGCACCCCGGGACAGGGGGTTAGGGAAGACTACGAGCAGTACTTC
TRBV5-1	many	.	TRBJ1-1	CASSLSRGQGNTEAFF	TGCGCCAGCAGCTTGTCACGTGGGCAGGGGAACACTGAAGCTTTCTTT
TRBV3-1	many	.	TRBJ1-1	CASSLGGGRGGTEAFF	TGTGCCAGCAGCCTAGGTGGGGGGCGAGGGGGCACTGAAGCTTTCTTT
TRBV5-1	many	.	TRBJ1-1	CASSPGPGNTEAFF	TGCGCCAGCAGCCCGGGCCCTGGGAACACTGAAGCTTTCTTT
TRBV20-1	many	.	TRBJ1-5	CSPWRSNQPQHF	TGCAGCCCCTGGCGGAGCAATCAGCCCCAGCATTTT
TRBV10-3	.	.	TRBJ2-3	CAISADTDTQYF	TGTGCCATCAGCGCTGACACAGATACGCAGTATTTT
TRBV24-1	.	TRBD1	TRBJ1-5	CATGTGGNQPQHF	TGTGCCACCGGGACAGGGGGCAATCAGCCCCAGCATTTT
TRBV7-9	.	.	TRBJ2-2	CASSLGAGLLTGELFF	TGTGCCAGCAGCTTAGGAGCAGGGCTCTTGACCGGGGAGCTGTTTTTT